This T cell receptor (beta chain) was sequenced during a study of cytomegalovirus exposure and HLA in healthy donors. Points from the study as a whole: There were over 150 TCR beta chains listed as cytomegalovirus-associated.

As concerns this clone: Its antigen is not identified.

Profiling relied on immunoSEQ multiplex PCR, and the TCRdb table lists in-frame clones only, not all of them. Here the sample spans more than 110,000 clones, 88% being singletons. The donors formed part of the roughly 110-subject validation cohort, distinct from the approximately 670-subject first cohort. This TCR was sampled from a woman younger than 30 in good health and CMV-seropositive. The source material was PBMCs.

CDR3 region: CASSSGQGEKLFF. The CDR3 nucleotides are TGTGCCAGTAGTAGCGGACAGGGAGAAAAACTGTTTTTT. V is TRBV19 and J is TRBJ1-4; the match to TRBD1 covers 8 bases. CDR3 length: 13 amino acids. CDR1 and CDR2 (germline): LNHDA, SQIVND (reference sequence). The junction had 3 bases not matched to a gene; V was cut back by 4 bases and J by 8 bases. Combining the CDR3 with reference TRBV19 and TRBJ1-4 gives the whole variable domain DGGITQSPKYLFRKEGQNVTLSCEQNLNHDAMYWYRQDPGQGLRLIYYSQIVNDFQKGDIAEGYSVSREKKESFPLTVTSAQKNPTAFYLCASSSGQGEKLFFGSGTQLSVL.